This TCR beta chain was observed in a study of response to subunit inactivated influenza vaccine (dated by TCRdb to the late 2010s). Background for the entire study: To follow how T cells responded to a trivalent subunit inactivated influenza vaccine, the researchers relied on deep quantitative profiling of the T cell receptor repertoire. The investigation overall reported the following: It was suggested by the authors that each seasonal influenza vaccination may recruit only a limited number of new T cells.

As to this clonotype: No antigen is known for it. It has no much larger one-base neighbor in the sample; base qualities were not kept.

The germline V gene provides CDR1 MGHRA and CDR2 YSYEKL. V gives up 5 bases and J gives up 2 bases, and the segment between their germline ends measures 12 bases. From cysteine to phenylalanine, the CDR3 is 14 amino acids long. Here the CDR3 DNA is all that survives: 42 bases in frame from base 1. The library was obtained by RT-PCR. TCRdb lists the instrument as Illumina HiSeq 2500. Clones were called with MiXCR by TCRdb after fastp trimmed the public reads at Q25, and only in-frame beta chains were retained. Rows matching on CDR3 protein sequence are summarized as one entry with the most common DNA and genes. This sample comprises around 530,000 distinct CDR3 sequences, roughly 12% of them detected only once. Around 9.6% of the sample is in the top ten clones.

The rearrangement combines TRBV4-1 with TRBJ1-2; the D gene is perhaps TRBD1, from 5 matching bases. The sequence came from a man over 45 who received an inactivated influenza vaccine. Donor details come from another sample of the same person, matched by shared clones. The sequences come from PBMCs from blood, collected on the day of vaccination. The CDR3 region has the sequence CASSKPGANYGYTF. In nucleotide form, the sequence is TGCGCCAGCAGCAAACCCGGGGCAAACTATGGCTACACCTTC.